This is a list of T cell receptor beta chains from one sample in a study of blood T cell repertoires in COVID-19. The assay was immunoSEQ multiplex PCR, and TCRdb's table has in-frame clones only and misses some. Of about 36,000 clones in the sample, approximately 91% are singletons; the top ten hold more than 15%. The sequenced sample consisted of peripheral blood. Receptors originate from a man between 65 and 85 years old with acute or convalescent COVID-19. Each CDR3 is given with its conserved first and last residue. Fields, in order: CDR3 DNA, CDR3 protein, D gene, clone size, V gene, J gene. The D gene is left open where the match is weak. Only some rows state a clone size, as once, few, many or a class for expanded clones.

CDR3nt: TGCGCCAGCAGCCATAATAGGGCCCCGGGGGAGCAGTACTTC
CDR3aa: CASSHNRAPGEQYF
d_gene: -
abundance: -
v_gene: TRBV4-3
j_gene: TRBJ2-7

CDR3nt: TGTGCCAGCAGTTTATCCGGGAGTGGCTACGAGCAGTACTTC
CDR3aa: CASSLSGSGYEQYF
d_gene: -
abundance: few
v_gene: TRBV28
j_gene: TRBJ2-7

CDR3nt: TGTGCCAGCTCACCACCGAGGAGGTCGGCGGGAGTTCAAGAGACCCAGTACTTC
CDR3aa: CASSPPRRSAGVQETQYF
d_gene: TRBD2
abundance: -
v_gene: TRBV18
j_gene: TRBJ2-5

CDR3nt: TGTGCCAGCAGCTTAGCGCTAAGGGGATCCTATGGCTACACCTTC
CDR3aa: CASSLALRGSYGYTF
d_gene: -
abundance: -
v_gene: TRBV7-2
j_gene: TRBJ1-2

CDR3nt: TGTGCCAGCAGCTGGCCGGACAGGGGCTACACCTTC
CDR3aa: CASSWPDRGYTF
d_gene: TRBD1
abundance: -
v_gene: TRBV7-9
j_gene: TRBJ1-2

CDR3nt: TGTGCCAGCAGCCAAAGTCCAGGCGATGGCTACACCTTC
CDR3aa: CASSQSPGDGYTF
d_gene: -
abundance: -
v_gene: TRBV14
j_gene: TRBJ1-2

CDR3nt: TGCAGCGTTGACCAGCCGGACAAGAACACTGAAGCTTTCTTT
CDR3aa: CSVDQPDKNTEAFF
d_gene: -
abundance: -
v_gene: TRBV29-1
j_gene: TRBJ1-1

CDR3nt: TGTGCCAGCAGTAAAGGAGGGGGGGCCAGGGCCAATCAGCCCCAGCATTTT
CDR3aa: CASSKGGGARANQPQHF
d_gene: -
abundance: -
v_gene: TRBV7-8
j_gene: TRBJ1-5

CDR3nt: TGTGCCAGCAGCCATCGGGGGGTTAATAAGAACACTGAAGCTTTCTTT
CDR3aa: CASSHRGVNKNTEAFF
d_gene: -
abundance: -
v_gene: TRBV28
j_gene: TRBJ1-1

CDR3nt: TGTGCCAGCAGTTTATTGGCAGGGGATAGGGAGCAGTACTTC
CDR3aa: CASSLLAGDREQYF
d_gene: -
abundance: few
v_gene: TRBV27
j_gene: TRBJ2-7

CDR3nt: TGTGCCAGCAGCCATTGGGGTAGCGGGAGTTATTCCCCCTACGAGCAGTACTTC
CDR3aa: CASSHWGSGSYSPYEQYF
d_gene: TRBD2
abundance: -
v_gene: TRBV11-2
j_gene: TRBJ2-7

CDR3nt: TGTGCCAGCAGCACAGGACTAGCGGAGCGGGAGCAGTACTTC
CDR3aa: CASSTGLAEREQYF
d_gene: TRBD2
abundance: -
v_gene: TRBV7-2
j_gene: TRBJ2-7

CDR3nt: TGTGCCAGTAGTATGGTAACTAGCGGGGCCACCAAAAACATTCAGTACTTC
CDR3aa: CASSMVTSGATKNIQYF
d_gene: TRBD2
abundance: -
v_gene: TRBV19
j_gene: TRBJ2-4

CDR3nt: TGCAGCGTTGAGATGGGACAGGGGGCCTACGAGCAGTACTTC
CDR3aa: CSVEMGQGAYEQYF
d_gene: TRBD1
abundance: -
v_gene: TRBV29-1
j_gene: TRBJ2-7

CDR3nt: TGTGCCAGCGGATCTCAGGGCCAAGAGACCCAGTACTTC
CDR3aa: CASGSQGQETQYF
d_gene: -
abundance: -
v_gene: TRBV6-6
j_gene: TRBJ2-5

CDR3nt: TGTGCCAGCAGTGAAGGGGGCGCGGGGTCGGGAGGCTACACCTTC
CDR3aa: CASSEGGAGSGGYTF
d_gene: -
abundance: -
v_gene: TRBV2
j_gene: TRBJ1-2

CDR3nt: TGTGCCACCAGTGTCCCGGGACAGGGTAGCGGAGAGACCCAGTACTTC
CDR3aa: CATSVPGQGSGETQYF
d_gene: TRBD1
abundance: -
v_gene: TRBV24-1
j_gene: TRBJ2-5

CDR3nt: TGTGCCAGCAGCGTAGCTAGCGGGATCCAAGAGACCCAGTACTTC
CDR3aa: CASSVASGIQETQYF
d_gene: TRBD2
abundance: -
v_gene: TRBV9
j_gene: TRBJ2-5

CDR3nt: TGTGCCAGCAGTGAAGAAGGGAGTCGTAAGTTCTTC
CDR3aa: CASSEEGSRKFF
d_gene: -
abundance: few
v_gene: TRBV25-1
j_gene: TRBJ2-1

CDR3nt: TGCGCCAGCAGCTTGGTCGGGCTAGCGGGAGACACCGGGGAGCTGTTTTTT
CDR3aa: CASSLVGLAGDTGELFF
d_gene: TRBD2
abundance: -
v_gene: TRBV5-1
j_gene: TRBJ2-2

CDR3nt: TGTGCCAGCAGCCAAGATATAGGACTAGCGACTTACGAGCAGTACTTC
CDR3aa: CASSQDIGLATYEQYF
d_gene: TRBD2
abundance: -
v_gene: TRBV4-2
j_gene: TRBJ2-7

CDR3nt: TGTGCCAGTAGTATTGGGGGCGGTCACAATCAGCCCCAGCATTTT
CDR3aa: CASSIGGGHNQPQHF
d_gene: -
abundance: -
v_gene: TRBV19
j_gene: TRBJ1-5

CDR3nt: TGTGCCAGCAGTAGGTCCGGGGGAGGAGGCTACACCTTC
CDR3aa: CASSRSGGGGYTF
d_gene: -
abundance: -
v_gene: TRBV2
j_gene: TRBJ1-2

CDR3nt: TGTGCCAGCAGCGTAGGGGCGGGAGGGCCTATCAATGAGCAGTTCTTC
CDR3aa: CASSVGAGGPINEQFF
d_gene: TRBD2
abundance: -
v_gene: TRBV9
j_gene: TRBJ2-1

CDR3nt: TGTGCCACCAGTGATCCCAGGGAAGCCTACGAGCAGTACTTC
CDR3aa: CATSDPREAYEQYF
d_gene: -
abundance: -
v_gene: TRBV24-1
j_gene: TRBJ2-7

CDR3nt: TGTGCCAGCAGCAAATTAACGGGGGGGAACACTGAAGCTTTCTTT
CDR3aa: CASSKLTGGNTEAFF
d_gene: -
abundance: -
v_gene: TRBV21-1
j_gene: TRBJ1-1

CDR3nt: TGTGCCAGCAGTCCCGAAGCGGGGGTATACTACGAGCAGTACTTC
CDR3aa: CASSPEAGVYYEQYF
d_gene: TRBD2
abundance: -
v_gene: TRBV6-5
j_gene: TRBJ2-7

CDR3nt: TGTGCCAGCAGCGACCATGAGGGAGATACGCAGTATTTT
CDR3aa: CASSDHEGDTQYF
d_gene: -
abundance: -
v_gene: TRBV9
j_gene: TRBJ2-3

CDR3nt: TGTGCCAGTAGTCCTCACAGGGGAGTTACTAGCACAGATACGCAGTATTTT
CDR3aa: CASSPHRGVTSTDTQYF
d_gene: TRBD1
abundance: -
v_gene: TRBV19
j_gene: TRBJ2-3

CDR3nt: TGTGCCAGCAGGACCGTGTCAGGGGACACTGAAGCTTTCTTT
CDR3aa: CASRTVSGDTEAFF
d_gene: -
abundance: -
v_gene: TRBV25-1
j_gene: TRBJ1-1

CDR3nt: TGTGCCAGCTCACCTCGACAGGGGCGAGAAGCTTTCTTT
CDR3aa: CASSPRQGREAFF
d_gene: TRBD1
abundance: -
v_gene: TRBV18
j_gene: TRBJ1-1

CDR3nt: TGTGCCAGCAACGAAGGGGTCATGAACACTGAAGCTTTCTTT
CDR3aa: CASNEGVMNTEAFF
d_gene: -
abundance: -
v_gene: TRBV21-1
j_gene: TRBJ1-1

CDR3nt: TGTGCCAGCAGCTTAGTGAGGACAGGGGACACCGGGGAGCTGTTTTTT
CDR3aa: CASSLVRTGDTGELFF
d_gene: TRBD1
abundance: -
v_gene: TRBV7-7
j_gene: TRBJ2-2

CDR3nt: TGTGCCAGCAGCCCCGGAGGGGCAGGGGAGCTGTTTTTT
CDR3aa: CASSPGGAGELFF
d_gene: -
abundance: -
v_gene: TRBV7-2
j_gene: TRBJ2-2

CDR3nt: TGCGCCAGCAGCCCCTTCGGGACAGGGCAAACTAGCACAGATACGCAGTATTTT
CDR3aa: CASSPFGTGQTSTDTQYF
d_gene: TRBD1
abundance: few
v_gene: TRBV5-1
j_gene: TRBJ2-3

CDR3nt: TGTGCCAGCAGCCTCGCGCCTCCGGGACTAGCGGGAGGGCCCCAGTACGAGCAGTACTTC
CDR3aa: CASSLAPPGLAGGPQYEQYF
d_gene: TRBD2
abundance: -
v_gene: TRBV7-3
j_gene: TRBJ2-7

CDR3nt: TGCGCCAGCAGCTTGGAACAGGGTAATGAAAAACTGTTTTTT
CDR3aa: CASSLEQGNEKLFF
d_gene: -
abundance: -
v_gene: TRBV5-1
j_gene: TRBJ1-4

CDR3nt: TGTGCCACCTCCGGGACTAGCGGGAGAAACGAGCAGTACTTC
CDR3aa: CATSGTSGRNEQYF
d_gene: TRBD2
abundance: -
v_gene: TRBV28
j_gene: TRBJ2-7

CDR3nt: TGTGCCAGCACCCGGTTTAGGGGACAGGGTACCGGGGAGCTGTTTTTT
CDR3aa: CASTRFRGQGTGELFF
d_gene: TRBD1
abundance: -
v_gene: TRBV5-6
j_gene: TRBJ2-2

CDR3nt: TGTGCCTCCGCCGGGACAGAGAACACTGAAGCTTTCTTT
CDR3aa: CASAGTENTEAFF
d_gene: TRBD1
abundance: -
v_gene: TRBV24-1
j_gene: TRBJ1-1

CDR3nt: TGTGCCACTGGACAGTATTATAATTCACCCCTCCACTTT
CDR3aa: CATGQYYNSPLHF
d_gene: -
abundance: -
v_gene: TRBV19
j_gene: TRBJ1-6

CDR3nt: TGTGCCAGCTTAGCGCGGGGGGGATTGGATGAGCAGTTCTTC
CDR3aa: CASLARGGLDEQFF
d_gene: TRBD2
abundance: -
v_gene: TRBV19
j_gene: TRBJ2-1

CDR3nt: TGTGCCAGCAGCACCCCACTAGCGGAAGATACGCAGTATTTT
CDR3aa: CASSTPLAEDTQYF
d_gene: TRBD2
abundance: -
v_gene: TRBV5-4
j_gene: TRBJ2-3

CDR3nt: TGTGCCACCAGCAGAGGGGACCAGGACAGGAAGAATGAAAAACTGTTTTTT
CDR3aa: CATSRGDQDRKNEKLFF
d_gene: TRBD1
abundance: -
v_gene: TRBV15
j_gene: TRBJ1-4

CDR3nt: TGTGCCAGCTCACCAAGGCCAGGCTTGAACACTGAAGCTTTCTTT
CDR3aa: CASSPRPGLNTEAFF
d_gene: -
abundance: -
v_gene: TRBV18
j_gene: TRBJ1-1

CDR3nt: TGTGCCAGCAGCCAAGATTACCCGGGAGAGGGTAGCAATCAGCCCCAGCATTTT
CDR3aa: CASSQDYPGEGSNQPQHF
d_gene: -
abundance: -
v_gene: TRBV3-1/TRBV3-2
j_gene: TRBJ1-5

CDR3nt: TGTGCCAGCAGTTGGCTGACTAGCGGGAGTGGCGAGCAGTACTTC
CDR3aa: CASSWLTSGSGEQYF
d_gene: TRBD2
abundance: -
v_gene: TRBV28
j_gene: TRBJ2-7

CDR3nt: TGTGCCAGCAGCGTTGCAGGGAGACAGGGATCGGTGGGCGAGCAGTACTTC
CDR3aa: CASSVAGRQGSVGEQYF
d_gene: TRBD1
abundance: -
v_gene: TRBV9
j_gene: TRBJ2-7

CDR3nt: TGTGCCAGCAGCTTAGATTACAGGGGCTACGAGCAGTACTTC
CDR3aa: CASSLDYRGYEQYF
d_gene: TRBD1
abundance: -
v_gene: TRBV11-2
j_gene: TRBJ2-7

CDR3nt: TGCGCCAGCTCCGATCTCGGGGCAGATACGCAGTATTTT
CDR3aa: CASSDLGADTQYF
d_gene: -
abundance: -
v_gene: TRBV5-1
j_gene: TRBJ2-3